What follows are 10 T cell receptor beta chains derived from one specimen sequenced in a study of molecular identifiers for immune sequencing clone quantification. TCRdb reanalysed the PCR reads using MiXCR and keeps one entry per CDR3 protein. This sample has 550,000 to 750,000 distinct CDR3 sequences, with just under 20% found just once. Sequencing used naive CD8+ T cells from blood, with Jurkat cell RNA spiked in. The subset here: FACS-sorted CD8+CD4-CCR7+CD45RA+ naive T cells. These receptor sequences come from a human donor in good health. Some libraries in this study had Jurkat cell RNA spiked in.

Note on this clonotype: Since no conserved phenylalanine or tryptophan closes the CDR3, a read error is the likely cause. The chain recombines TRBV19 with TRBJ1-1; 8 bases fit TRBD1. J was trimmed by 2 bases and V by 5 bases; bases with no gene match: 4. The length of the CDR3 is 14 residues. Germline-derived CDR1 and CDR2 are LNHDA and SQIVND (reference sequence). The CDR3 region has the DNA TGTGCCAGTAGTCAACAGGGGGGAAACACTGAAGCTTTCCTT. Encoded protein: CASSQQGGNTEAFL.

At least ten counts were recorded for this clonotype. The V and J genes are TRBV29-1 and TRBJ2-7; 7 bases agree with TRBD2. J was trimmed by 0 bases and V by 6 bases; bases with no gene match: 8. CDR3 length: 14 residues. The germline V gene encodes CDR1 SQVTM and CDR2 ANQGSEA. The CDR3 DNA reads TGCAGCGTATTTCTCGGCGGGAGCTCCTACGAGCAGTACTTC. Translated, it gives CSVFLGGSSYEQYF.

The sample holds many counts of this clonotype. The gene calls are TRBV25-1 and TRBJ2-7; D possibly matches TRBD1 or TRBD2 (5 bases each). V gave up 5 bases and J gave up 4 bases, with 9 bases separating them. The germline V gene has CDR1 MGHDK and CDR2 SYGVNS. The CDR3 length is 12 residues. The CDR3 DNA sequence: TGTGCCAGCAGTTGGGGGATGTACGAGCAGTACTTC. This encodes CASSWGMYEQYF.

This clonotype was seen at least ten times. The V gene is TRBV12-3 or TRBV12-4, the J gene TRBJ2-7, with TRBD1 matching 9 bases. Losses at the gene ends were 3 bases for V and 9 bases for J; bases not matched to a gene: 12. CDR3 length: 15 amino acids. The CDR3 here is CASSLGTGSLIGQYF. The CDR3 region has the DNA TGTGCCAGCAGTTTGGGGACAGGGTCTTTGATCGGGCAGTACTTC.

This clonotype was seen more than once but under ten times. The J gene is TRBJ1-1, the V gene TRBV12-5; 8 bases agree with TRBD1. Trimming took 2 bases from V and 1 from J; bases not matched to a gene: 9. CDR3 length equals 17 residues. CDR1 and CDR2 from the germline V gene are LGHNT and FRNRAP. The CDR3 reads CASGLSPLTGANTEAFF. DNA of the CDR3: TGTGCTAGTGGTTTGAGCCCCCTGACAGGGGCGAACACTGAAGCTTTCTTT.

Many counts were recorded for this clonotype. The chain carries TRBV28 and TRBJ2-2, with D unclear. CDR1 and CDR2 from the germline V gene are MDHEN and SYDVKM. This CDR3 comprises 14 residues. The ends were cut back, 1 base at V and 1 base at J, with 4 bases in the middle. Written as DNA, the CDR3 is TGTGCCAGCAGTTTATCCGGGAACACCGGGGAGCTGTTTTTT. Translation gives CASSLSGNTGELFF.

This clonotype was detected ten times or more. The chain is built from TRBV5-1 and TRBJ2-7; 10 nucleotides match TRBD1. The germline gives CDR1 SGHRS, CDR2 YFSETQ. Losses at the gene ends were 3 bases for V and 2 bases for J; bases not matched to a gene: 8. The CDR3 is 16 residues long. The CDR3 DNA reads TGCGCCAGCAGCTCCTGGGACAGGGGTCCCACCTACGAGCAGTACTTC. Encoded protein: CASSSWDRGPTYEQYF.

At least ten counts were recorded for this clonotype. The V and J genes are TRBV2 and TRBJ2-1; D call uncertain. V was cut by 0 bases and J by 7 bases, with 4 bases left in between. The CDR3 runs 12 residues. Germline V lookup: CDR1 SNHLY, CDR2 FYNNEI. The CDR3 spells CASSEARNEQFF. CDR3 DNA: TGTGCCAGCAGTGAAGCGAGAAATGAGCAGTTCTTC.

This clonotype was counted ten times or more. The CDR3 coding sequence is TGCGCCAGCAGCAAACAGGGGGCGAGATACAATGAGCAGTTCTTC. Encoded protein: CASSKQGARYNEQFF. This sequence joins TRBV4-3 and TRBJ2-1; 9 nucleotides line up with TRBD1. CDR3 size: 15 residues. The germline CDR1 and CDR2 sequences are LGHNA and YSLEER. Germline trimming cut 5 bases from V and 4 bases from J; bases unmatched to any gene: 6.

On this clonotype itself: A much larger clone lies one base from this, so it may be a read error. The chain combines TRBV19 with TRBJ2-3; 11 bases are shared with TRBD2. V gave up 7 bases and J gave up 1 base; unmatched junction bases: 4. CDR3 length: 15 amino acids. In germline, CDR1 is LNHDA, CDR2 SQIVND (reference sequence). CDR3 loop: CASTLAGGGTDTQYF. The DNA of the CDR3 is TGTGCCAGTACCCTAGCGGGGGGAGGCACAGATACGCAGTATTTT.